These 10 T cell receptor beta chains were all obtained from the same sample, sequenced in a study of cytomegalovirus exposure and HLA in healthy donors. PCR primers comprised 60 Vbeta and 13 Jbeta primers. The assay was immunoSEQ multiplex PCR, and TCRdb's table has in-frame clones only and misses some. The sample carries tens of thousands of clones, under 80% recorded once. Sequences were obtained from PBMCs. All receptors come from a male donor in good health and CMV-seropositive.

The J gene is TRBJ2-7, the V gene TRBV28; 7 bases are a match to TRBD1. J was trimmed by 4 bases and V by 6 bases; bases with no gene match: 9. The length of the CDR3 is 14 residues. Germline V gene data show CDR1 as MDHEN and CDR2 as SYDVKM. CDR3 nucleotides: TGTGCCAGCAGCGCGACAGGGCTTACGTACGAGCAGTACTTC. It translates to CASSATGLTYEQYF.

The chain employs TRBV4-3 and TRBJ2-3; perhaps TRBD2 as D (5 bases). CDR3 length: 16 amino acids. From germline, CDR1 is LGHNA and CDR2 YSLEER. Trimming removed 1 base at V and 4 bases at J, with 15 bases between. CDR3 region: CASSQGLSLRPDTQYF. Here the CDR3 DNA reads TGCGCCAGCAGCCAAGGACTATCGCTACGACCAGATACGCAGTATTTT.

This chain connects TRBV5-1 to TRBJ1-1; D is undetermined. The CDR3 spans 13 residues. The V end lost 0 bases, the J end lost 8 bases, and 11 bases lay between the germline ends. Germline V gene data show CDR1 as SGHRS and CDR2 as YFSETQ. CDR3: CASSLVEGAEAFF. The CDR3 DNA sequence: TGCGCCAGCAGCTTGGTGGAGGGAGCGGAAGCTTTCTTT.

V gene TRBV2 combines with J gene TRBJ2-3, with D possibly being TRBD1 (6 bases). Germline CDR1 is SNHLY and CDR2 is FYNNEI. There are 15 residues in the CDR3. V was pared by 4 bases and J by 11 bases, with 22 bases between. The CDR3 sequence is CASSGGGGSQGGQYF. The CDR3 DNA reads as TGTGCCAGCAGTGGAGGGGGTGGCTCACAGGGCGGGCAGTATTTT.

With regard to this clone: The same CDR3 can be traced to other DNA sequences in this sample. The chain uses TRBV6-6 and TRBJ1-1; perhaps TRBD1 as D (5 bases). CDR1 and CDR2 (germline): MNHNY, SVGAGI (reference sequence). CDR3 length equals 11 residues. Trimming stripped 6 bases from V and 3 bases from J, with 5 bases between. This CDR3 reads CASRGDTEAFF. In DNA, the CDR3 is TGTGCCAGCAGAGGGGACACTGAAGCTTTCTTT.

The gene calls are TRBV18 and TRBJ2-2; 9 bases fit TRBD2. CDR3 length: 16 residues. Germline values: CDR1 KGHSH, CDR2 LQKENI. V gave up 1 base and J gave up 6 bases; unmatched junction bases: 6. The CDR3, as DNA: TGTGCCAGCTCACCACTTAGCGGGAGTAACTCCGGGGAGCTGTTTTTT. This gives the protein CASSPLSGSNSGELFF. The complete variable domain, with remaining parts taken from reference TRBV18 and TRBJ2-2, reads NAGVMQNPRHLVRRRGQEARLRCSPMKGHSHVYWYRQLPEEGLKFMVYLQKENIIDESGMPKERFSAEFPKEGPSILRIQQVVRGDSAAYFCASSPLSGSNSGELFFGEGSRLTVL.

This clone turned up a few times. This sequence joins TRBV28 and TRBJ1-2, with a possible D match to TRBD1 (6 bases). The V and J ends lost 4 bases and 4 bases respectively, with 10 bases between them. This CDR3 has 13 residues. The V gene's germline CDR1 is MDHEN and CDR2 SYDVKM. The CDR3 coding sequence is TGTGCCAGCAGTTATACAGGGATCTATGGCTACACCTTC. This gives the protein CASSYTGIYGYTF.

The chain combines TRBV28 with TRBJ2-1; 11 nucleotides agree with TRBD2. V shed 5 bases and J 0 bases; nucleotides not matched to a gene: 6. The V gene's germline CDR1 is MDHEN and CDR2 SYDVKM. This CDR3 comprises 17 residues. DNA for the CDR3: TGTGCCAGCAGTGGACTAGCGGGTAAAAGCTCCTACAATGAGCAGTTCTTC. Translating gives CASSGLAGKSSYNEQFF.

As DNA, the CDR3 is TGTGCCAGCAGCATAGGGACAGGGAGTTGGAATTCACCCCTCCACTTT. Protein sequence: CASSIGTGSWNSPLHF. This chain joins TRBV7-9 and TRBJ1-6; 9 positions agree with TRBD1. The CDR3 contains 16 residues. The germline gives CDR1 SEHNR, CDR2 FQNEAQ (reference sequence). The trim removed 5 bases at V and 7 bases at J, leaving 9 bases unmatched.

V and J are TRBV7-8 and TRBJ2-2, with 7 nucleotides matching TRBD2. CDR1 SGHVS and CDR2 FQNEAQ come from the germline V gene. This CDR3 comprises 17 residues. V shed 7 bases, J shed 6 bases, and the junction held 17 bases outside the gene matches. The CDR3 nucleotides read TGTGCCAGCATCCAAAGGATCGGGCTTGGGAGGGCCGGGGAGCTGTTTTTT. Encoded protein: CASIQRIGLGRAGELFF.